A selection of T cell receptor beta chains follows, all from one sample in a study of CD8 T cells in ankylosing spondylitis. TCRdb passed the 5' RACE reads through MiXCR, listing each CDR3 protein once. Seen here are about 250,000 distinct CDR3 sequences, around 32% observed once, and the top ten hold 4% to 5%. Sequenced sample: blood, either unsorted or a sorted T cell fraction (not recorded which). The receptors here all came from a male donor with ankylosing spondylitis or in good health (not recorded which). CDR3s include the opening cysteine and the closing phenylalanine or tryptophan. Fields, in order: V gene, clone size, D gene, J gene, CDR3 DNA, CDR3 protein. The D gene is left open where the match is weak. The size entry is marked missing in some rows and otherwise reads once, few, many or a size class.

TRBV7-2	NA	TRBD2	TRBJ2-7	TGTGCCAGCAGCGAAACTAGCGGCCTCACCTACGAGCAGTACTTC	CASSETSGLTYEQYF
TRBV5-5	few	TRBD1	TRBJ1-1	TGTGCCAGCAGCTTGGTAGGACAGGGCGGCACTGAAGCTTTCTTT	CASSLVGQGGTEAFF
TRBV12-3/TRBV12-4	few	NA	TRBJ2-5	TGTGCCAGCACGCACGGGACCCAAGAGACCCAGTACTTC	CASTHGTQETQYF
TRBV20-1	NA	NA	TRBJ2-3	TGCAGTGCTACCATTAACAGGGAAGCAGATACGCAGTATTTT	CSATINREADTQYF
TRBV6-1	NA	NA	TRBJ2-7	TGTGCCAGCAGTGAACGCGGACAGACCTACGAGCAGTACTTC	CASSERGQTYEQYF
TRBV20-1	many	NA	TRBJ2-1	TGCAGTGCTAGAGATCTTAGTGACCTGTACAATGAGCAGTTCTTC	CSARDLSDLYNEQFF
TRBV12-3/TRBV12-4	NA	NA	TRBJ2-3	TGTGCCAGCAGTTTAGCGTTAGCTTTAATCCCAGATACGCAGTATTTT	CASSLALALIPDTQYF
TRBV7-2	few	TRBD2	TRBJ2-7	TGTGCCAGCAGCACCGGGACTAGCCCCGAGCAGTACTTC	CASSTGTSPEQYF
TRBV6-5	few	NA	TRBJ2-1	TGTGCCAGCAGTTATTTGGGTGTAGGGCAGGCGATATACAATGAGCAGTTCTTC	CASSYLGVGQAIYNEQFF
TRBV29-1	NA	TRBD1	TRBJ2-1	TGCAGCGCTGCGAACAGGGGGCCTTACAATGAGCAGTTCTTC	CSAANRGPYNEQFF
TRBV5-1	NA	TRBD1	TRBJ2-7	TGCGCCAGCAGCTTGGAGGCGGGACAGGGGTACGAGCAGTACTTC	CASSLEAGQGYEQYF
TRBV12-3/TRBV12-4	NA	NA	TRBJ2-3	TGTGCCAGCAGGTCATGGGGGGCTACAGATACGCAGTATTTT	CASRSWGATDTQYF
TRBV7-2	NA	NA	TRBJ2-3	TGTGCCAGCAGCTTGACAGGGGGACTAGCTGCAGATACGCAGTATTTT	CASSLTGGLAADTQYF
TRBV5-1	few	NA	TRBJ2-1	TGCGCCAGCAGCTTCGAGGGACTTGAGCAGTTCTTC	CASSFEGLEQFF
TRBV28	NA	TRBD2	TRBJ2-7	TGTGCCAGCACCCTTAGCGGGGAGGGTCTCGAGCAGTACTTC	CASTLSGEGLEQYF
TRBV12-3/TRBV12-4	NA	TRBD2	TRBJ2-5	TGTGCCAGCAGTTACCAGACTAGCGGGGGGAAAGAGACCCAGTACTTC	CASSYQTSGGKETQYF
TRBV5-1	few	NA	TRBJ2-1	TGCGCCAGCAGCTTGTACGGGACAACCTACAATGAGCAGTTCTTC	CASSLYGTTYNEQFF
TRBV20-1	once	NA	TRBJ2-2	TGCAGTGCCTACGCGGGGTGGCGGTACACCGGGGAGCTGTTTTTT	CSAYAGWRYTGELFF
TRBV7-9	NA	NA	TRBJ1-4	TGTGCCAGCAGCTTAGTGAGACCAACTAATGAAAAACTGTTTTTT	CASSLVRPTNEKLFF
TRBV20-1	few	TRBD2	TRBJ2-1	TGCAGTGTTCGGACTAGCGGGGGCTCCTACAATGAGCAGTTCTTC	CSVRTSGGSYNEQFF
TRBV15	NA	TRBD1	TRBJ2-5	TGTGCCACCAGCAGAGATCAGGGGGCCCAAGAGACCCAGTACTTC	CATSRDQGAQETQYF
TRBV12-3/TRBV12-4	few	NA	TRBJ1-1	TGTGCCAGCAGAAGGGGCCCCGGGTCCACTGAAGCTTTCTTT	CASRRGPGSTEAFF
TRBV9	NA	TRBD1	TRBJ2-5	TGTGCCAGCAGCGTAGGAACACGGACAGGGCCTGGGGAGACCCAGTACTTC	CASSVGTRTGPGETQYF
TRBV12-3/TRBV12-4	NA	NA	TRBJ2-5	TGTGCCAGCAGCTTTTGGGAGGAGACCCAGTACTTC	CASSFWEETQYF
TRBV20-1	NA	NA	TRBJ2-5	TGCAGTGCTGGACGACAGCAAGAGACCCAGTACTTC	CSAGRQQETQYF
TRBV4-1	NA	NA	TRBJ2-3	TGCGCCAGCAGCCAAGATTGGGTGGGGGTCGGCACAGATACGCAGTATTTT	CASSQDWVGVGTDTQYF
TRBV9	NA	NA	TRBJ2-2	TGTGCCAGCAGCGCCGGGGGGCCCGGGGAGCTGTTTTTT	CASSAGGPGELFF
TRBV7-2	NA	NA	TRBJ2-3	TGTGCCAGCAGCTTAGCTCCAGGCTACCCGGGGATAGATACGCAGTATTTT	CASSLAPGYPGIDTQYF
TRBV4-1	NA	NA	TRBJ1-1	TGCGCCAGCAGCCTGAGGCCCCTCAGGACTGAAGCTTTCTTT	CASSLRPLRTEAFF
TRBV18	NA	TRBD1	TRBJ2-1	TGTGCCAGTTCGACAGGGGTTAACAATGAGCAGTTCTTC	CASSTGVNNEQFF
TRBV20-1	few	NA	TRBJ2-3	TGCAGTGCACTCACAGTTGAAGGGGCGACAGATACGCAGTATTTT	CSALTVEGATDTQYF
TRBV25-1	once	TRBD1	TRBJ1-4	TGTGCCAACCCGACGACAGGGGCCCAATGTGAAAAACTGTTTTTT	CANPTTGAQCEKLFF
TRBV10-1	NA	NA	TRBJ2-7	TGCGCCAGCAGCACAGGGTTGGACGAGCAGTACTTC	CASSTGLDEQYF
TRBV7-2	NA	TRBD2	TRBJ2-7	TGTGCCAGCACCAAAATAGCGGGGGCATCCCTTACCTACGAGCAGTACTTC	CASTKIAGASLTYEQYF
TRBV12-3/TRBV12-4	NA	TRBD2	TRBJ2-3	TGTGCCAGCAGTTTCGGGACTAGCGACCTCACAGATACGCAGTATTTT	CASSFGTSDLTDTQYF
TRBV5-1	NA	TRBD1	TRBJ1-1	TGCGCCAGCAGCGCGGACAGGGCGGACACTGAAGCTTTCTTT	CASSADRADTEAFF
TRBV20-1	NA	NA	TRBJ2-3	TGCAGTCGAAACAGGGCTCCCACAGATACGCAGTATTTT	CSRNRAPTDTQYF
TRBV27	NA	TRBD2	TRBJ2-5	TGTGCCAGCAGGGACGGGGGGGGCGAAGAGACCCAGTACTTC	CASRDGGGEETQYF
TRBV15	NA	NA	TRBJ2-7	TGTGCCACCAGCAGGTTATTCGGGGAAGACTACGAGCAGTACTTC	CATSRLFGEDYEQYF
TRBV20-1	NA	TRBD2	TRBJ2-1	TGCAGTGCTAGAGATCTGAGCGGGGGACTAGCGGTCTCCTACAATGAGCAGTTCTTC	CSARDLSGGLAVSYNEQFF
TRBV18	NA	TRBD2	TRBJ2-3	TGTGCCAGCTCACCAAGACCAGGGACTAGCGCTACAGATACGCAGTATTTT	CASSPRPGTSATDTQYF
TRBV20-1	few	TRBD2	TRBJ2-5	TGCAGTGCTAGAGATTGGACTAGCGGGGAGCACCAAGAGACCCAGTACTTC	CSARDWTSGEHQETQYF
TRBV5-1	few	TRBD1	TRBJ1-2	TGCGCCAGCAGTTCCGATTGGGACAGCGGCTACACCTTC	CASSSDWDSGYTF
TRBV10-3	few	NA	TRBJ2-5	TGTGCCATCAGTGATAGCAGCCGCCAAGAGACCCAGTACTTC	CAISDSSRQETQYF
TRBV3-1	NA	TRBD2	TRBJ2-7	TGTGCCAGCAGCCAAAAGCGGGGAATCTACGAGCAGTACTTC	CASSQKRGIYEQYF
TRBV20-1	few	TRBD2	TRBJ2-7	TGCAGTGCTACCTGGACTAGCGGGGAAAACGAGCAGTACTTC	CSATWTSGENEQYF
TRBV20-1	NA	TRBD1	TRBJ1-5	TGCAGTGCCTATAGGACAGGGGAACAGCCCCAGCATTTT	CSAYRTGEQPQHF
TRBV18	NA	NA	TRBJ2-1	TGTGCCAGCTCACCAGCCCTGTACAATGAGCAGTTCTTC	CASSPALYNEQFF
TRBV6-4	many	TRBD2	TRBJ2-1	TGTGCCAGCAGCGCGCTAGCGGGGGAGTACAATGAGCAGTTCTTC	CASSALAGEYNEQFF
TRBV9	NA	NA	TRBJ2-3	TGTGCCAGCAGCCTTGGGTGGGGGCCGTATACGCAGTATTTT	CASSLGWGPYTQYF
TRBV29-1	NA	NA	TRBJ1-2	TGCAGCGTTGAAGATCGGCAGGGCTATGGCTACACCTTC	CSVEDRQGYGYTF